Below, one TCR beta chain is given with its context. Its antigen is unknown. These data belong to a study of cytomegalovirus exposure and HLA in healthy donors. General study findings and limits: Associated with HLA alleles at 0.05 false discovery rate in a later analysis were around 17,000 TCR beta sequences. It was reported in a later analysis that an Asian-associated ancestry cluster showed fewer N-insertions than the approximately 670-donor mean.

The PCR used 60 Vbeta and 13 Jbeta primers. The table came from immunoSEQ multiplex PCR; TCRdb's copy has only in-frame clones and leaves some out. The table lists roughly 120,000 clones, approximately 80% of them singletons. The trim removed 1 base at V and 2 bases at J, leaving 2 bases unmatched. The germline V gene encodes CDR1 SGHAT and CDR2 FQNNGV. This CDR3 contains 15 residues. The genes are TRBV11-2 and TRBJ1-5; the match to TRBD1 covers 7 bases. The sequencing input was PBMCs. The sequence was collected from a human donor in good health. CDR3 DNA sequence: TGTGCCAGCAGCTTAGGCAGGGGGGGCAATCAGCCCCAGCATTTT. Residues: CASSLGRGGNQPQHF.